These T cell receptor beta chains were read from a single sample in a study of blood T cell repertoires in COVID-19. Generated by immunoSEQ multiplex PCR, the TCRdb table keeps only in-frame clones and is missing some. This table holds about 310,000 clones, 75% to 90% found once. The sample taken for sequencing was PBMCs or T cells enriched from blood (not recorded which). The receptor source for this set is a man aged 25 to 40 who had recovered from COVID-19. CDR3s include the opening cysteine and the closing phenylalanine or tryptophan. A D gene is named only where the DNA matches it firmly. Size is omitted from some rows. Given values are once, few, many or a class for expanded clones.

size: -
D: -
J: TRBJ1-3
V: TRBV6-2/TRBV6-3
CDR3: CASSREQGSGNTIYF
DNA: TGTGCCAGCAGCCGTGAACAGGGAAGTGGAAACACCATATATTTT

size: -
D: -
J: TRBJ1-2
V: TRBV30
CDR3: CALHGFYGYTF
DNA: TGTGCCCTCCACGGTTTCTATGGCTACACCTTC

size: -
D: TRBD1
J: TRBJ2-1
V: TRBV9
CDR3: CASSTGTGGLGSYNEQFF
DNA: TGTGCCAGCAGCACAGGGACAGGGGGTTTGGGCTCCTACAATGAGCAGTTCTTC

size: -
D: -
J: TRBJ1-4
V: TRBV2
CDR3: CASSDRTDEKLFF
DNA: TGTGCCAGCAGTGATAGGACTGATGAAAAACTGTTTTTT

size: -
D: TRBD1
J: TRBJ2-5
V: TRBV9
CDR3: CASSVEVTGKTQYF
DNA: TGTGCCAGCAGCGTAGAGGTGACAGGGAAGACCCAGTACTTC

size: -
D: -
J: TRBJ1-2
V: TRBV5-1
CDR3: CASSLLIDNGYTF
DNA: TGCGCCAGCAGCTTACTCATAGACAATGGCTACACCTTC

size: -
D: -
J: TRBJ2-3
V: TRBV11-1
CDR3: CASSLSWGRGGDTQYF
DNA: TGTGCCAGCAGCTTATCTTGGGGTCGTGGGGGGGATACGCAGTATTTT

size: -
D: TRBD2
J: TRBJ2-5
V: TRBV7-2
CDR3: CASSLVASGETQYF
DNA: TGTGCCAGCAGCTTAGTCGCTAGCGGGGAGACCCAGTACTTC

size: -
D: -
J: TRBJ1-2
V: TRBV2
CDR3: CASSAQGSGYTF
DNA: TGTGCCAGCAGCGCCCAGGGAAGTGGCTACACCTTC

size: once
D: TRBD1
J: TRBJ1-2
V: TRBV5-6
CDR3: CASSLVDIGQGSGYTF
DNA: TGTGCCAGCAGCTTGGTCGATATCGGACAGGGCTCTGGCTACACCTTC

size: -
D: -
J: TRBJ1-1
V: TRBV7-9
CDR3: CASSFSQGRANTEAFF
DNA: TGTGCCAGCTCCTTCAGCCAGGGCAGGGCTAACACTGAAGCTTTCTTT

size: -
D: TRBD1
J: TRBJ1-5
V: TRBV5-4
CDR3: CASSLQGGNQPQHF
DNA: TGTGCCAGCAGCTTACAGGGGGGCAATCAGCCCCAGCATTTT

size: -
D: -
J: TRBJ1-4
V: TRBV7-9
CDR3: CASRRENEKLFF
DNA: TGTGCCAGCAGGAGAGAAAATGAAAAACTGTTTTTT

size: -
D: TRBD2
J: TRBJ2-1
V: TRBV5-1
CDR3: CASSSMTSGGAREQFF
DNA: TGCGCCAGCAGCTCCATGACTAGCGGGGGGGCCAGAGAGCAGTTCTTC

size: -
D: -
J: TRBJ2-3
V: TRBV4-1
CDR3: CASSPPGEPDTQYF
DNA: TGCGCCAGCAGCCCCCCAGGGGAACCAGATACGCAGTATTTT

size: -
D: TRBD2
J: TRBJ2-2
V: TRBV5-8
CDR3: CASRKSGGVAGELFF
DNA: TGTGCCAGCAGAAAGAGCGGGGGGGTAGCCGGGGAGCTGTTTTTT

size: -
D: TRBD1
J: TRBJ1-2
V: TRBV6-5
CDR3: CASTTGQGAPTF
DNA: TGTGCCAGCACTACCGGGCAGGGGGCGCCCACCTTC

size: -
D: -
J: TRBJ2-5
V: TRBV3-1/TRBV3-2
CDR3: CASSQERTQYF
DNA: TGTGCCAGCAGCCAAGAGCGGACCCAGTACTTC

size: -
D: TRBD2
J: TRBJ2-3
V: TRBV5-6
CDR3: CASSRGTSADTQYF
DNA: TGTGCCAGCAGCCGGGGGACTAGCGCAGATACGCAGTATTTT

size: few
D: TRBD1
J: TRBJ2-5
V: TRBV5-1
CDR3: CASSSSGQAGGETQYF
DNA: TGCGCCAGCAGCTCCTCCGGACAGGCTGGGGGTGAGACCCAGTACTTC

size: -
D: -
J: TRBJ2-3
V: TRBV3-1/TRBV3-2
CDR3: CASSQFLSGTSTDTQYF
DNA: TGTGCCAGCAGCCAATTTCTTAGCGGTACTAGCACAGATACGCAGTATTTT

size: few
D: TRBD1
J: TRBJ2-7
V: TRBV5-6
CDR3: CASSLGDRVFYEQYF
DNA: TGTGCCAGCAGCTTGGGGGACAGAGTGTTCTACGAGCAGTACTTC

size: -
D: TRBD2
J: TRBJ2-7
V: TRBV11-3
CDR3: CASSRRLAGATYEQYF
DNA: TGTGCCAGCAGCCGGCGACTAGCGGGGGCTACCTACGAGCAGTACTTC

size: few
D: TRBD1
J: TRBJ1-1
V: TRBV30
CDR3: CAWSVVRGVTEAFF
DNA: TGTGCCTGGAGTGTGGTCAGGGGGGTCACTGAAGCTTTCTTT

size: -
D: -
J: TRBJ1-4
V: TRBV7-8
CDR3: CASRDWQGSTNEKLFF
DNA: TGTGCCAGCAGAGACTGGCAGGGGTCAACTAATGAAAAACTGTTTTTT

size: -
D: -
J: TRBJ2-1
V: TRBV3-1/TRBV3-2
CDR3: CASSIDFVSYNEQFF
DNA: TGTGCCAGCAGCATAGACTTCGTCTCCTACAATGAGCAGTTCTTC

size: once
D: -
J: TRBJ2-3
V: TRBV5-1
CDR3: CASSFTATGTDTQYF
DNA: TGCGCCAGCAGCTTCACCGCAACTGGCACAGATACGCAGTATTTT

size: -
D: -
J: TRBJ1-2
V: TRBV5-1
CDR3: CASSQAWAGQTGYTF
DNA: TGCGCCAGCAGCCAAGCTTGGGCAGGTCAGACTGGCTACACCTTC

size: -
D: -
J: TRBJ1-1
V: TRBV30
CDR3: CAWSVRERPRVTEAFF
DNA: TGTGCCTGGAGTGTACGGGAGCGGCCCCGGGTGACTGAAGCTTTCTTT

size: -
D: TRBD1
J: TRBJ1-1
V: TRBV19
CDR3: CASSTRDSLNTEAFF
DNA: TGTGCCAGTAGTACTAGGGACAGTCTGAACACTGAAGCTTTCTTT

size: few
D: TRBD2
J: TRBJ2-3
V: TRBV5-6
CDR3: CASSRTSGGTDTQYF
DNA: TGTGCCAGCAGCCGCACTAGCGGGGGGACAGATACGCAGTATTTT

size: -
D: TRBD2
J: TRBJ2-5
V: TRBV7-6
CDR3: CASSLGGGGAGETQYF
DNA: TGTGCCAGCAGCTTAGGCGGCGGGGGGGCCGGGGAGACCCAGTACTTC

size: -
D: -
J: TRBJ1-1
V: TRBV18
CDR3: CASSPPASPPGEAFF
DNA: TGTGCCAGCTCGCCCCCGGCGTCCCCACCGGGTGAAGCTTTCTTT

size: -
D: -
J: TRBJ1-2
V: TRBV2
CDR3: CASRNTGLLNYGYTF
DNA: TGTGCCAGCAGAAATACAGGGCTCTTAAACTATGGCTACACCTTC

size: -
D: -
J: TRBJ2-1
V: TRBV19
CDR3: CASSIGAVSSYNEQFF
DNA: TGTGCCAGTAGTATAGGGGCTGTGAGCTCCTACAATGAGCAGTTCTTC

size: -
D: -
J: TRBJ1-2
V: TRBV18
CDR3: CASSTSSDGVYGYTF
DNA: TGTGCCAGCTCAACATCATCTGACGGAGTCTATGGCTACACCTTC

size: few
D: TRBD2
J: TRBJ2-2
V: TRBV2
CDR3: CASSLLAGGTGELFF
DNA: TGTGCCAGTTCTCTACTAGCGGGGGGGACCGGGGAGCTGTTTTTT

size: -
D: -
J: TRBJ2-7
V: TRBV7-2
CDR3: CASTYGPGVYEQYF
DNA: TGTGCCAGCACCTATGGTCCGGGTGTCTACGAGCAGTACTTC

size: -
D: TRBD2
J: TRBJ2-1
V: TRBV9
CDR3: CASSESGGDGNEQFF
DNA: TGTGCCAGCAGCGAAAGCGGGGGGGATGGCAATGAGCAGTTCTTC

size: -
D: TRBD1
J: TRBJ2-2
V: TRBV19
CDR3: CASSTRQGDTGELFF
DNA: TGTGCCAGTAGTACACGACAGGGGGACACCGGGGAGCTGTTTTTT

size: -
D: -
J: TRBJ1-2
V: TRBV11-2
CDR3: CASSLEGGYGYTF
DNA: TGTGCCAGCAGCTTAGAGGGGGGCTATGGCTACACCTTC

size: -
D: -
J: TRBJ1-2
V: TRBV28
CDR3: CASSAGVAGGYTF
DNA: TGTGCCAGCAGCGCAGGGGTGGCGGGCGGCTACACCTTC

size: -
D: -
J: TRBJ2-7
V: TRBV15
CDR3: CATSRDRRAGGIYEQYF
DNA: TGTGCCACCAGCAGAGATCGGAGGGCAGGGGGTATCTACGAGCAGTACTTC

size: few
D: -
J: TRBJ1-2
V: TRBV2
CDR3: CASSAVQGSYTF
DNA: TGTGCCAGCAGTGCGGTACAGGGTAGCTACACCTTC

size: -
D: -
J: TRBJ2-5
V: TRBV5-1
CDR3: CASSDGGTQETQYF
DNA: TGCGCCAGCAGCGACGGAGGGACCCAAGAGACCCAGTACTTC

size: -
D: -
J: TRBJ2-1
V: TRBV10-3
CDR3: CAISEVGRAYNEQFF
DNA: TGTGCCATCAGTGAAGTGGGGAGAGCCTACAATGAGCAGTTCTTC

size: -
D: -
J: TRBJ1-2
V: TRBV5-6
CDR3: CASSLAGEGRHGYTF
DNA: TGTGCCAGCAGCTTGGCCGGAGAAGGGAGGCATGGCTACACCTTC